This T cell receptor (beta chain) was found in a study of blood T cell repertoires in COVID-19. Looking at the study overall: Nucleic acid was either cDNA or gDNA, and it came from T cells, B-cell-depleted T cells, or PBMCs.

Original data processing: Amplified reference gene primers provided the basis for estimating nucleated cell counts. Measured with immunoSEQ multiplex PCR; TCRdb has only the in-frame clones, and not every one. That table gives V, J and clone size, and the DNA gave D and trimming. The sample includes over 200,000 clones, 80% to 90% of them seen just once. Sequenced input: PBMCs or T cells enriched from blood (not recorded which). The sequence was collected from a man in his forties who had recovered from COVID-19.

The CDR3 loop reads CASSPNTGAGELFF. The CDR3 DNA follows: TGTGCCAGCTCACCCAACACCGGGGCCGGGGAGCTGTTTTTT. This rearrangement joins TRBV18 to TRBJ2-2; D is perhaps TRBD2 (5 bases). CDR3 length equals 14 residues. In germline, CDR1 is KGHSH, CDR2 LQKENI. Trimming shortened V by 3 bases and J by 6 bases, and 11 bases separated the two germline ends.